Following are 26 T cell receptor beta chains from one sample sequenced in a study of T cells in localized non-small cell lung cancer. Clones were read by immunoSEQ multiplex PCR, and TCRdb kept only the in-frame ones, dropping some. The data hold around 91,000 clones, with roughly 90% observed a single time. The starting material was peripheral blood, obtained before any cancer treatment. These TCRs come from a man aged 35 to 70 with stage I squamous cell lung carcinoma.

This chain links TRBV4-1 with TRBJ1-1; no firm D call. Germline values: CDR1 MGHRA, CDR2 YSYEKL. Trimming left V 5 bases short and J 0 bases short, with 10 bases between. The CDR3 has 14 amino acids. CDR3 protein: CASSFRELNTEAFF. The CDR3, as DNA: TGCGCCAGCAGCTTTCGGGAGCTGAACACTGAAGCTTTCTTT.

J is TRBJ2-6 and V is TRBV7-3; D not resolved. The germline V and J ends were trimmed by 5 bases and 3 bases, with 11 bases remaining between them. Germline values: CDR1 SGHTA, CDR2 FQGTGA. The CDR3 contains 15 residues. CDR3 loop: CASSPRANGANVLTF. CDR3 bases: TGTGCCAGCAGCCCCCGTGCTAATGGGGCCAACGTCCTGACTTTC.

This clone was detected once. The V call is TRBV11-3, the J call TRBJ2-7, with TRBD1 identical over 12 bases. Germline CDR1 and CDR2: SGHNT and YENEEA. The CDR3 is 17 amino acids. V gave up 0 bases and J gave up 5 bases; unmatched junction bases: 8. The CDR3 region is CASSLDPGTGGFHEQYF. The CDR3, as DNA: TGTGCCAGCAGCTTAGATCCTGGGACAGGGGGCTTCCACGAGCAGTACTTC.

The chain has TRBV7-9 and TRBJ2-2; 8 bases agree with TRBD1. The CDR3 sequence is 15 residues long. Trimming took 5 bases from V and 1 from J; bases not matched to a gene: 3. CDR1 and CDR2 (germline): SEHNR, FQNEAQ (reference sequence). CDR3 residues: CASSVDRGNTGELFF. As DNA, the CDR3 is TGTGCCAGCAGCGTAGACAGGGGGAACACCGGGGAGCTGTTTTTT.

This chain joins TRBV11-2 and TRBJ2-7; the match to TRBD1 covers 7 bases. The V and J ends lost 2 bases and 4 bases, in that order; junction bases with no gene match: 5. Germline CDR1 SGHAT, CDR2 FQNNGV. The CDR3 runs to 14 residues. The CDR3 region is CASSLNEGAYEQYF. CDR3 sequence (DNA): TGTGCCAGCAGCTTAAATGAGGGGGCTTACGAGCAGTACTTC.

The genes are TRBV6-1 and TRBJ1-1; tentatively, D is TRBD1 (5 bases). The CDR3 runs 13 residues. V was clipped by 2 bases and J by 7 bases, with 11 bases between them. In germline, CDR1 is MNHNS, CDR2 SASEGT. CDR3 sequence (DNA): TGTGCCAGCAGTGAACGGGGACGGATTGAAGCTTTCTTT. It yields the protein CASSERGRIEAFF.

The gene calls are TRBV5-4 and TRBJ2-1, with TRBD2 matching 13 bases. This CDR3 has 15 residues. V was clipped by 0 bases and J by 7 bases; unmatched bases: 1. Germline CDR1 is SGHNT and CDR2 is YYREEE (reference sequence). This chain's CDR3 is CASSLGGLAGNEQFF. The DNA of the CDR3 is TGTGCCAGCAGCTTGGGGGGACTAGCGGGGAATGAGCAGTTCTTC.

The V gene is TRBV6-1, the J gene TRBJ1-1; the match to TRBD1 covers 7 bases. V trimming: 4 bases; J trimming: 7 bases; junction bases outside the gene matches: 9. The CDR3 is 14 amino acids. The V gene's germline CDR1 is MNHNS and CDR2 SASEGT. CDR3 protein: CASSGRGGGGEAFF. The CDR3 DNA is TGTGCCAGCAGTGGAAGAGGGGGCGGCGGTGAAGCTTTCTTT.

In DNA form, the CDR3 reads TGCGCCAGCAGCTTGGCCACAGGGAGCGATCCCCAGCATTTT. Translation gives CASSLATGSDPQHF. The chain is built from TRBV5-1 and TRBJ1-5; perhaps TRBD1 as D (6 bases). The germline CDR1 and CDR2 sequences are SGHRS and YFSETQ. V was shortened by 0 bases and J by 10 bases, with 14 bases between the two germline ends. This CDR3 has 14 amino acids.

CDR3 DNA: TGTGCCAGCAGTTTAGGACGGTGGTCCTATGGCTACACCTTC. Translated: CASSLGRWSYGYTF. J is TRBJ1-2 and V is TRBV27; D remains unclear. Trimming pared 2 bases from V and 4 bases from J, leaving 11 bases between. CDR1 is MNHEY, CDR2 SMNVEV, per germline (reference sequence). The CDR3 has 14 residues.

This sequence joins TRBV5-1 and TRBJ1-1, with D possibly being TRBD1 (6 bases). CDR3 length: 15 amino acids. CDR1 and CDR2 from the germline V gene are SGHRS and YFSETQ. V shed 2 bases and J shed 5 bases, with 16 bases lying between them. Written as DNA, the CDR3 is TGCGCCAGCAGCTTTGGGGACACCAAGGGGACTGAAGCTTTCTTT. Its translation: CASSFGDTKGTEAFF.

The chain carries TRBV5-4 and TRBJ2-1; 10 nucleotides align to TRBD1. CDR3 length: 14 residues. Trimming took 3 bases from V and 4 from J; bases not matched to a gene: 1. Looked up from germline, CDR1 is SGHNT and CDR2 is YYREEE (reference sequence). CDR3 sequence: CASSSGQGYNEQFF. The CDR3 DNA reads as TGTGCCAGCAGCTCGGGACAGGGGTACAATGAGCAGTTCTTC.

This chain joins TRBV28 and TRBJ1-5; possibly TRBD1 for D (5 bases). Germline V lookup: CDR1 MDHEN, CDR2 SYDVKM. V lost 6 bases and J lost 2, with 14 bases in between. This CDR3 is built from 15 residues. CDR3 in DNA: TGTGCCAGCAGGCTGCAGGGTAAAGGCAATCAGCCCCAGCATTTT. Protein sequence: CASRLQGKGNQPQHF.

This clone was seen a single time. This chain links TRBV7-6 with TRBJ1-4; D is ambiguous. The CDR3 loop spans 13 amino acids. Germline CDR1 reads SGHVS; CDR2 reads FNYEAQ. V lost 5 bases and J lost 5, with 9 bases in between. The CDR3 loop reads CASSLFGNEKLFF. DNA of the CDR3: TGTGCCAGCAGCCTCTTTGGAAATGAAAAACTGTTTTTT.

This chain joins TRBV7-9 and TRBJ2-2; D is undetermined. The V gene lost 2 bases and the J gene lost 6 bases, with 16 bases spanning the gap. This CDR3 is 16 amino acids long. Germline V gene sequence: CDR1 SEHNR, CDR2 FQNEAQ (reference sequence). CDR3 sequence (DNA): TGTGCCAGCAGCTTATACAGTGGCTCTAGGTCCGGGGAGCTGTTTTTT. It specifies CASSLYSGSRSGELFF.

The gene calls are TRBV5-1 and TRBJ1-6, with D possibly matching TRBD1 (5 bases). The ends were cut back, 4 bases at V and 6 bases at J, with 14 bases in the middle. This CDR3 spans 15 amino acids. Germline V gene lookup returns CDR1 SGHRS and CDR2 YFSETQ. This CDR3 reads CASSPRAGSNSPLHF. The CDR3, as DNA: TGCGCCAGCAGCCCACGGGCAGGGAGTAATTCACCCCTCCACTTT.

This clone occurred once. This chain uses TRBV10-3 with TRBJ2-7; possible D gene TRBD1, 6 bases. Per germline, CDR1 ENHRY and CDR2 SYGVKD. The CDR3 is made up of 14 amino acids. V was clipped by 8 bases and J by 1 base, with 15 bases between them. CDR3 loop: CAIAPGTSSYEQYF. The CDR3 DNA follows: TGTGCCATCGCACCCGGGACATCTTCCTACGAGCAGTACTTC.

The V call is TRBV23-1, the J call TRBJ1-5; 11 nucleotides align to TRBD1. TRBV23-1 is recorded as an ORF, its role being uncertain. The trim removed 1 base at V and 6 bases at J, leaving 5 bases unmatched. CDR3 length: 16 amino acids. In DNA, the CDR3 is TGCGCCAGCAGTCAATGCCGGGACAGGGGGACTCAGCCCCAGCATTTT. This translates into CASSQCRDRGTQPQHF.

The CDR3 nucleotides are TGCGCCAGCAGCTTGGGGGGAAACACCATATATTTT. Its translation: CASSLGGNTIYF. This chain joins TRBV5-1 and TRBJ1-3; D not certain. CDR3 length: 12 residues. V was cut by 0 bases and J by 4 bases, with 2 bases left in between. From germline, CDR1 is SGHRS and CDR2 YFSETQ.

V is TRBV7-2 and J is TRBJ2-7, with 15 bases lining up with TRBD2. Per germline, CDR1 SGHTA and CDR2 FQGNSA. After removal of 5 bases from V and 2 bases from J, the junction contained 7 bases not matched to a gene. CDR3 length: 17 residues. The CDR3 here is CASSPHWTSGGAYEQYF. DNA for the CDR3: TGTGCCAGCAGCCCGCACTGGACTAGCGGGGGGGCCTACGAGCAGTACTTC.

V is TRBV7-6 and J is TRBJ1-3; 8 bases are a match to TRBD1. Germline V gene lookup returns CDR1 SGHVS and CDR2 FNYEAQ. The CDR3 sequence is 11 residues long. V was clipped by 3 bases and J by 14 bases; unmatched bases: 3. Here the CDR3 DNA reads TGTGCCAGCAGCTTGACAGGGGCATTATATTTT. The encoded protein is CASSLTGALYF.

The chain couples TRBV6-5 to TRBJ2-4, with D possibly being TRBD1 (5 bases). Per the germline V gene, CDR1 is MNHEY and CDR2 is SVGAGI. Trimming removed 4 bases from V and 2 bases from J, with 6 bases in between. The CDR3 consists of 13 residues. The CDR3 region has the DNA TGTGCCAGCAGTTCAGGGACCAAAAACATTCAGTACTTC. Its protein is CASSSGTKNIQYF.

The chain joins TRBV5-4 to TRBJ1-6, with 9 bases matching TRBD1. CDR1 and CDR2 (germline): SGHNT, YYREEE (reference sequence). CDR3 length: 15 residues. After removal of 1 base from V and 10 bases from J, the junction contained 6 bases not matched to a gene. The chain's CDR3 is CASSLSRTGDSPLHF. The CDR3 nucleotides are TGTGCCAGCAGCTTGTCTAGGACAGGGGACTCACCCCTCCACTTT.

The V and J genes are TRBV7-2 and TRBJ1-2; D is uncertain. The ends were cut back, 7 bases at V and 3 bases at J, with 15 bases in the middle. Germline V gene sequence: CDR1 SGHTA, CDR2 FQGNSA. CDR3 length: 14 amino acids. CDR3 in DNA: TGTGCCAGCACCCGGAGGGCTGCGCACTATGGCTACACCTTC. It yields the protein CASTRRAAHYGYTF.

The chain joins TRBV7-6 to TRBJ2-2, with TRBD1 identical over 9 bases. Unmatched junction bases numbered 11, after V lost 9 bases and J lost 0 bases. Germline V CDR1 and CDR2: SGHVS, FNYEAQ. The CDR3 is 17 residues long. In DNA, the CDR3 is TGTGCCAGTCACCGACAGGGGGAGAGATCGAACACCGGGGAGCTGTTTTTT. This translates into CASHRQGERSNTGELFF.

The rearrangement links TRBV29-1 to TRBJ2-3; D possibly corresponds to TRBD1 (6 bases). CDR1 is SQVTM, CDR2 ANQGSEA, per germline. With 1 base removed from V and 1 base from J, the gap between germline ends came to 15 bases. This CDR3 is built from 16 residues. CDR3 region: CSVEGGNRAGTDTQYF. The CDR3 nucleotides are TGCAGCGTTGAAGGGGGGAACAGGGCCGGCACAGATACGCAGTATTTT.